These 29 T cell receptor beta chains were sequenced from one sample in a study of blood T cell repertoires in COVID-19. Sequenced by immunoSEQ multiplex PCR; TCRdb stores in-frame clones only, minus some. The data show more than 100,000 clones, 71% seen once. The specimen sequenced was peripheral blood. The receptors originated from a human donor with acute or convalescent COVID-19. The donor label of this sample is uncertain.

Notes on this clone: This probably arose from a read error, given a far larger clone one base away. The chain carries TRBV7-9 and TRBJ1-2, with D possibly TRBD1 on 6 matching bases. This CDR3 is 13 amino acids long. With 5 bases removed from V and 4 bases from J, the gap between germline ends came to 11 bases. Germline V gene lookup returns CDR1 SEHNR and CDR2 FQNEAQ (reference sequence). The CDR3 DNA is TGTGCCAGCAGCCCGGACAGTACCTATGGCTACACCTTC. Translating gives CASSPDSTYGYTF.

In its sample, this clone was seen a few times. The chain recombines TRBV3-1 (or the pseudogene TRBV3-2) with TRBJ1-4; D remains ambiguous. The CDR3 is 14 residues long. From germline, CDR1 is LGHDT and CDR2 YNNKEL (reference sequence). V lost 0 bases, J lost 8 bases, and 10 bases lay in between. CDR3 protein: CASSQEFPGEKLFF. CDR3 in DNA: TGTGCCAGCAGCCAAGAGTTCCCCGGGGAAAAACTGTTTTTT.

This chain links TRBV19 with TRBJ2-3, with D possibly matching TRBD2 (7 bases). Trimming pared 5 bases from V and 7 bases from J, leaving 25 bases between. The CDR3 spans 17 residues. Germline V gene data show CDR1 as LNHDA and CDR2 as SQIVND (reference sequence). Here the CDR3 reads CASSRGRGGIPINTQYF. CDR3 in DNA: TGTGCCAGTAGTCGGGGGAGGGGGGGAATTCCGATAAATACGCAGTATTTT.

The rearrangement joins TRBV18 to TRBJ2-1, with 9 positions matching TRBD2. CDR3 length: 16 residues. Germline-derived CDR1 and CDR2 are KGHSH and LQKENI. The V and J ends lost 3 bases and 2 bases, in that order; junction bases with no gene match: 5. The CDR3 protein is CASSPNKRGAYNEQFF. The CDR3 DNA is TGTGCCAGCTCACCCAACAAGCGGGGGGCCTACAATGAGCAGTTCTTC.

The V gene is TRBV4-1, the J gene TRBJ1-4; weak D call: TRBD1 (6 bases). CDR1 is MGHRA and CDR2 is YSYEKL in the germline V gene. The CDR3 covers 15 residues. Trimming stripped 3 bases from V and 4 bases from J, with 12 bases between. The CDR3 here is CASSQRQAFNEKLFF. The CDR3, as DNA: TGCGCCAGCAGCCAGAGACAGGCGTTTAATGAAAAACTGTTTTTT.

V and J are TRBV6-6 and TRBJ2-3; D possibly corresponds to TRBD1 (6 bases). In germline, CDR1 is MNHNY, CDR2 SVGAGI (reference sequence). Trimming left V 6 bases short and J 2 bases short, with 18 bases between. The CDR3 spans 16 residues. Written as DNA, the CDR3 is TGTGCCAGCAGCAAAAAACAGGGATTGGACACAGATACGCAGTATTTT. This gives the protein CASSKKQGLDTDTQYF.

This clone appeared many times. The rearrangement uses TRBV7-9 and TRBJ2-1; D might be TRBD1 (5 bases). This CDR3 has 15 amino acids. In germline, CDR1 is SEHNR, CDR2 FQNEAQ (reference sequence). V gave up 7 bases and J gave up 4 bases, with 17 bases separating them. The CDR3: CASTPPGREYNEQFF. The CDR3 DNA reads as TGTGCCAGCACCCCCCCAGGCAGGGAATACAATGAGCAGTTCTTC. The full variable domain, in which reference TRBV7-9 and TRBJ2-1 provide the parts outside the CDR3, is DTGVSQNPRHKITKRGQNVTFRCDPISEHNRLYWYRQTLGQGPEFLTYFQNEAQLEKSRLLSDRFSAERPKGSFSTLEIQRTEQGDSAMYLCASTPPGREYNEQFFGPGTRLTVL.

This clone was recorded at least ten times. V is TRBV7-3 and J is TRBJ2-3; possibly TRBD1 for D (6 bases). V shed 5 bases and J shed 0 bases, with 12 bases lying between them. The CDR3 has 15 amino acids. Germline-derived CDR1 and CDR2 are SGHTA and FQGTGA. The CDR3 is CASSPQGLSTDTQYF. The CDR3 DNA is TGTGCCAGCAGCCCCCAGGGGCTTAGCACAGATACGCAGTATTTT.

The chain recombines TRBV10-3 with TRBJ2-7, with TRBD1 matching over 7 bases. This CDR3 has 15 residues. Per the germline V gene, CDR1 is ENHRY and CDR2 is SYGVKD. Trimming cost V 6 bases and J 5 bases; bases outside gene matches: 13. The CDR3 loop is CAIRDPDRPSDEQYF. DNA of the CDR3: TGTGCCATCAGAGACCCGGACAGGCCGTCTGACGAGCAGTACTTC.

CDR3 bases: TGTGCCAGCAGTATAACAGGGAACACTGAAGCTTTCTTT. Amino acid sequence: CASSITGNTEAFF. The chain combines TRBV6-5 with TRBJ1-1; a possible D gene is TRBD1 (5 bases). Germline CDR1 MNHEY, CDR2 SVGAGI. The CDR3 consists of 13 residues. V lost 5 bases and J lost 1, with 8 bases in between.

This clone came up many times. The chain links TRBV4-2 to TRBJ1-5; D uncertain. Trimming took 1 base from V and 7 from J, leaving 11 bases between them. The CDR3 totals 14 residues. Germline V gene lookup returns CDR1 LGHNA and CDR2 YNFKEQ. CDR3 nucleotides: TGTGCCAGCAGCCAAGGGACTCTCAAACAGCCCCAGCATTTT. Translating gives CASSQGTLKQPQHF.

The rearrangement joins TRBV5-1 to TRBJ1-3, with D tentatively TRBD1 (5 bases). The CDR3 has 14 residues. V lost 0 bases to trimming and J lost 2 bases, with 6 bases between them. CDR1 and CDR2 from the germline V gene are SGHRS and YFSETQ. The CDR3, as DNA: TGCGCCAGCAGCTTGGGACAGACTGGAAACACCATATATTTT. Residues: CASSLGQTGNTIYF.

In its sample, this clone was seen a few times. The chain uses TRBV7-6 and TRBJ2-2, with 7 positions matching TRBD1. In germline, CDR1 is SGHVS, CDR2 FNYEAQ. CDR3 length equals 16 residues. The V and J ends lost 5 bases and 1 base, in that order; junction bases with no gene match: 7. CDR3 region: CASSQGGARNTGELFF. DNA for the CDR3: TGTGCCAGCAGCCAAGGGGGCGCGAGGAACACCGGGGAGCTGTTTTTT.

The chain couples TRBV5-1 to TRBJ2-5; TRBD2 matches 14 bases. CDR3 length: 16 residues. V lost 9 bases to trimming and J lost 3 bases; unmatched junction nucleotides: 10. Germline V CDR1 and CDR2: SGHRS, YFSETQ. CDR3 in DNA: TGCGCCATCACCGGGACTAGCGGGGGCCCTAAAGAGACCCAGTACTTC. This codes for CAITGTSGGPKETQYF. Variable domain in full (rest from reference TRBV5-1 and TRBJ2-5): KAGVTQTPRYLIKTRGQQVTLSCSPISGHRSVSWYQQTPGQGLQFLFEYFSETQRNKGNFPGRFSGRQFSNSRSEMNVSTLELGDSALYLCAITGTSGGPKETQYFGPGTRLLVL.

A few counts support this clone. V usage is TRBV19 and J usage is TRBJ1-2; 8 bases fit TRBD1. Per germline, CDR1 LNHDA and CDR2 SQIVND (reference sequence). V trimming: 6 bases; J trimming: 5 bases; junction bases outside the gene matches: 14. The CDR3 runs to 16 residues. DNA for the CDR3: TGTGCCAGTAGCCTTGCCCCCCAGGGGGCTGGGTATGGCTACACCTTC. It codes for CASSLAPQGAGYGYTF. Based on the CDR3 plus reference TRBV19 and TRBJ1-2, the full variable domain is DGGITQSPKYLFRKEGQNVTLSCEQNLNHDAMYWYRQDPGQGLRLIYYSQIVNDFQKGDIAEGYSVSREKKESFPLTVTSAQKNPTAFYLCASSLAPQGAGYGYTFGSGTRLTVV.

The rearrangement links TRBV10-2 to TRBJ2-5; no clear D. The V end was cut by 4 bases, the J end by 2 bases, with 5 bases between. The CDR3 consists of 12 residues. Germline values: CDR1 WSHSY, CDR2 SAAADI. CDR3 sequence (DNA): TGCGCCAGCAGTGGTCCACAAGAGACCCAGTACTTC. Translating it yields CASSGPQETQYF.

In DNA, the CDR3 is TGTGCCAGCAGTAGCTCCCGTAGCTTTCAGTACTTC. Translating gives CASSSSRSFQYF. The chain combines TRBV11-2 with TRBJ2-4, with no clear D. In germline, CDR1 is SGHAT, CDR2 FQNNGV. There are 12 residues in the CDR3. Between the trimmed V and J ends, which lost 6 bases and 11 bases, there was a span of 14 bases.

The rearrangement joins TRBV19 to TRBJ1-1, with D possibly TRBD1 on 6 matching bases. The CDR3 length is 19 residues. V shed 3 bases and J shed 1 base, with 24 bases lying between them. Germline V gene sequence: CDR1 LNHDA, CDR2 SQIVND (reference sequence). The CDR3 sequence: CASSIPTGKRGWGNTEAFF. Written as DNA, the CDR3 is TGTGCCAGTAGTATTCCCACAGGGAAGAGAGGCTGGGGGAACACTGAAGCTTTCTTT.

V gene TRBV2 combines with J gene TRBJ2-7, with TRBD2 matching 7 bases. This CDR3 contains 14 residues. The germline CDR1 and CDR2 sequences are SNHLY and FYNNEI. Trimming cost V 6 bases and J 0 bases; bases outside gene matches: 5. The CDR3 DNA is TGTGCCAGCAGGGTAAGCGGGGACTCCTACGAGCAGTACGTC. Protein product: CASRVSGDSYEQYV.

This clone was seen just once. The CDR3 loop reads CASSGQGAMNSGNTIYF. The CDR3 DNA follows: TGTGCCAGCAGTGGACAGGGGGCGATGAACTCTGGAAACACCATATATTTT. The chain uses TRBV28 and TRBJ1-3; 11 bases match TRBD1. Germline-derived CDR1 and CDR2 are MDHEN and SYDVKM. V shed 5 bases, J shed 0 bases, and the junction held 6 bases outside the gene matches. The CDR3 totals 17 residues.

This clone was detected only once. This chain connects TRBV3-1 (or the pseudogene TRBV3-2) to TRBJ2-7, with TRBD2 identical over 9 bases. J lost 4 bases, V lost 4 bases, and 11 bases had no gene match. Germline V gives CDR1 LGHDT, CDR2 YNNKEL (reference sequence). The CDR3 runs 16 residues. CDR3 DNA: TGTGCCAGCAGCCGGTCCCGCCTTAGCGGGAGTTACGAGCAGTACGTC. Translation gives CASSRSRLSGSYEQYV.

This clone was recorded only once. The V and J genes are TRBV5-6 and TRBJ2-3, with 9 bases that match TRBD2. Looked up from germline, CDR1 is SGHDT and CDR2 is YYEEEE. This CDR3 has 15 amino acids. Germline trimming cut 5 bases from V and 2 bases from J; bases unmatched to any gene: 6. For the CDR3, the DNA is TGTGCCAGCAGGAAGCGGGGGGCGAACACAGATACGCAGTATTTT. Amino acids: CASRKRGANTDTQYF.

V usage is TRBV6-2 or TRBV6-3 and J usage is TRBJ2-1, with 9 bases aligning to TRBD2. J lost 1 base, V lost 0 bases, and 7 bases had no gene match. The CDR3 is made up of 18 amino acids. In germline, CDR1 is MNHEY, CDR2 SVGEGT. The CDR3 coding sequence is TGTGCCAGCAGTTACTCGTCTAGCGGGGTTGGGTCCTACAATGAGCAGTTCTTC. This gives the protein CASSYSSSGVGSYNEQFF.

This clone was observed once. The chain is built from TRBV2 and TRBJ2-5; the D is unclear. The CDR3 covers 11 residues. V shed 7 bases and J shed 6 bases, with 9 bases lying between them. CDR1 is SNHLY, CDR2 FYNNEI, per germline. CDR3 nucleotide sequence: TGTGCCAGCAATAAGCGTCAGACCCAGTACTTC. Translation: CASNKRQTQYF. The variable domain in full, completed from reference TRBV2 and TRBJ2-5, reads EPEVTQTPSHQVTQMGQEVILRCVPISNHLYFYWYRQILGQKVEFLVSFYNNEISEKSEIFDDQFSVERPDGSNFTLKIRSTKLEDSAMYFCASNKRQTQYFGPGTRLLVL.

V is TRBV7-9 and J is TRBJ2-1; 11 bases are shared with TRBD2. The CDR3 totals 17 residues. V shed 3 bases, J shed 7 bases, and the junction held 11 bases outside the gene matches. From germline, CDR1 is SEHNR and CDR2 FQNEAQ (reference sequence). The CDR3 reads CASSFVPLAGGLNEQFF. CDR3 bases: TGTGCCAGCAGCTTCGTACCCTTAGCGGGGGGGCTTAATGAGCAGTTCTTC.

The gene calls are TRBV28 and TRBJ1-2; 7 nucleotides match TRBD1. The CDR3 sequence is 16 residues long. Unmatched junction bases numbered 11, after V lost 5 bases and J lost 2 bases. Germline-derived CDR1 and CDR2 are MDHEN and SYDVKM. CDR3 coding DNA: TGTGCCAGCAGTGCAACAGACAGGGCTGGGAACTATGGCTACACCTTC. Translation: CASSATDRAGNYGYTF.

The chain employs TRBV19 and TRBJ1-1; D perhaps matches TRBD1 (6 bases). CDR1 is LNHDA, CDR2 SQIVND, per germline (reference sequence). The CDR3 runs to 15 residues. Trimming removed 5 bases at V and 1 base at J, with 14 bases between. CDR3 residues: CASSPQGIRNTEAFF. The CDR3 coding sequence is TGTGCCAGTAGTCCGCAGGGGATTAGGAACACTGAAGCTTTCTTT.

This chain joins TRBV4-1 and TRBJ1-1, with D hard to call. The CDR3 spans 14 residues. The germline CDR1 and CDR2 sequences are MGHRA and YSYEKL. V was cut by 0 bases and J by 1 base, with 6 bases left in between. Here the CDR3 DNA reads TGCGCCAGCAGCCAAGAGACGGGGAACACTGAAGCTTTCTTT. Translated, it gives CASSQETGNTEAFF.

This clone was seen a handful of times. The chain joins TRBV2 to TRBJ2-5; 8 positions agree with TRBD2. The germline V gene encodes CDR1 SNHLY and CDR2 FYNNEI. This CDR3 is built from 14 residues. V shed 4 bases and J 3 bases; nucleotides not matched to a gene: 4. The CDR3 is CASSVLAGKETQYF. CDR3 DNA sequence: TGTGCCAGCAGTGTTCTAGCGGGTAAAGAGACCCAGTACTTC. Looking up the rest from reference TRBV2 and TRBJ2-5 gives the full variable domain: EPEVTQTPSHQVTQMGQEVILRCVPISNHLYFYWYRQILGQKVEFLVSFYNNEISEKSEIFDDQFSVERPDGSNFTLKIRSTKLEDSAMYFCASSVLAGKETQYFGPGTRLLVL.